One and the same sample provided the 2 T cell receptor beta chains below, sequenced in a study of control samples from healthy donors and cancer patients. Repertoires were generated with immunoSEQ multiplex PCR, while TCRdb's copy carries only in-frame clones and drops some. The sample comprises 150,000 to 200,000 clones, approximately 90% of which are singletons, and about 1.4% rests with the top ten. The sample taken for sequencing was blood. The source is a man under 40 in good health.

The rearrangement uses TRBV2 and TRBJ1-1; D call uncertain. V was cut by 7 bases and J by 2 bases, with 14 bases left in between. Germline CDR1 SNHLY, CDR2 FYNNEI. CDR3 length equals 14 residues. CDR3 in amino acids: CASKGSGLNTEAFF. The CDR3 DNA is TGTGCCAGCAAAGGGTCCGGCCTAAACACTGAAGCTTTCTTT.

The chain couples TRBV5-1 to TRBJ1-1, with D possibly matching TRBD1 (5 bases). The ends were cut back, 3 bases at V and 1 base at J, with 16 bases in the middle. The CDR3 totals 16 residues. Germline V gene sequence: CDR1 SGHRS, CDR2 YFSETQ. CDR3 loop: CASSSSGRPKNTEAFF. For the CDR3, the DNA is TGCGCCAGCAGCTCCTCGGGACGGCCAAAGAACACTGAAGCTTTCTTT.